A single sample is the source of the 23 T cell receptor beta chains below, sequenced in a study of cytomegalovirus exposure and HLA in healthy donors. 60 Vbeta and 13 Jbeta primers were used in PCR. Method: immunoSEQ multiplex PCR; TCRdb's copy keeps in-frame clones and lacks some. The sample holds around 110,000 clones; approximately 70% are singletons and the top ten take around 10%. The sequenced sample was PBMCs. The source of these receptors is a man aged 25 to 45 in good health and CMV-seropositive.

V gene TRBV7-6 combines with J gene TRBJ2-7, with 8 bases matching TRBD1. After removal of 1 base from V and 4 bases from J, the junction contained 12 bases not matched to a gene. This CDR3 is built from 17 residues. Germline CDR1 and CDR2: SGHVS and FNYEAQ. As DNA, the CDR3 is TGTGCCAGCAGCTTAGGGGGGGCAGGGGGCTTGGTGTACGAGCAGTACTTC. Its translation is CASSLGGAGGLVYEQYF.

V and J are TRBV7-9 and TRBJ2-2; weak D call: TRBD1 (7 bases). The CDR3 spans 15 residues. The V gene lost 8 bases and the J gene lost 0 bases, with 13 bases spanning the gap. Germline values: CDR1 SEHNR, CDR2 FQNEAQ (reference sequence). The CDR3 is CASGGTATNTGELFF. Written as DNA, the CDR3 is TGTGCCAGCGGAGGGACAGCGACGAACACCGGGGAGCTGTTTTTT.

V is TRBV2 and J is TRBJ1-6; 9 bases agree with TRBD1. Per germline, CDR1 SNHLY and CDR2 FYNNEI. The CDR3 length is 19 residues. With 6 bases clipped from V and 4 bases from J, the junction kept 16 bases outside the gene matches. CDR3 sequence reads: CASRRIHPGGQGYNSPLHF. The DNA of the CDR3 is TGTGCCAGCAGGCGCATACACCCCGGGGGACAGGGTTATAATTCACCCCTCCACTTT.

V gene TRBV2 combines with J gene TRBJ1-2, with D unresolved. In germline, CDR1 is SNHLY, CDR2 FYNNEI. The CDR3 covers 13 residues. Trimming left V 5 bases short and J 8 bases short, with 15 bases between. The CDR3 here is CASSLHPTEGYTF. CDR3 nucleotide sequence: TGTGCCAGCAGTCTTCATCCCACCGAGGGCTACACCTTC.

CDR3 coding DNA: TGTGCCACCAAACTGAACAGGGTATCCTACGAGCAGTACTTC. Translated: CATKLNRVSYEQYF. The genes are TRBV15 and TRBJ2-7; D perhaps matches TRBD1 (6 bases). CDR1 is LNHNV and CDR2 is YYDKDF in the germline V gene (reference sequence). V was trimmed by 7 bases and J by 1 base, leaving 14 bases between them. The length of the CDR3 is 14 residues. The full variable domain, its missing parts supplied by reference TRBV15 and TRBJ2-7, is DAMVIQNPRYQVTQFGKPVTLSCSQTLNHNVMYWYQQKSSQAPKLLFHYYDKDFNNEADTPDNFQSRRPNTSFCFLDIRSPGLGDTAMYLCATKLNRVSYEQYFGPGTRLTVT.

The chain recombines TRBV30 with TRBJ2-3; no firm D call. Trimming took off 3 bases at V and 7 bases at J, with 11 bases between the two ends. CDR1 and CDR2 (germline): GTSNPN, SVGIG (reference sequence). The CDR3 extends over 12 amino acids. The chain's CDR3 is CAWRAVLNTQYF. The CDR3 DNA reads as TGTGCCTGGAGGGCGGTCCTTAATACGCAGTATTTT.

The rearrangement joins TRBV28 to TRBJ1-2; 9 nucleotides match TRBD1. The CDR3 is 17 amino acids. The V gene's germline CDR1 is MDHEN and CDR2 SYDVKM. Trimming removed 2 bases from V and 6 bases from J; junction bases left unmatched: 13. CDR3 bases: TGTGCCAGCAGTTTAACAACGGGACAGGGCTTAAATAATGGCTACACCTTC. It is translated as CASSLTTGQGLNNGYTF.

V is TRBV6-6 and J is TRBJ2-5; D unclear. Germline values: CDR1 MNHNY, CDR2 SVGAGI (reference sequence). V lost 6 bases, J lost 4 bases, and 12 bases lay in between. CDR3 length: 13 amino acids. CDR3: CASRVPGPETQYF. Here the CDR3 DNA reads TGTGCCAGCAGAGTCCCGGGTCCAGAGACCCAGTACTTC.

The chain is built from TRBV11-2 and TRBJ2-7, with 7 bases fitting TRBD1. Trimming at V came to 1 base and at J to 3 bases, leaving 6 bases not matched to a gene. The CDR3 loop spans 15 amino acids. The germline CDR1 and CDR2 sequences are SGHAT and FQNNGV. The CDR3 nucleotides read TGTGCCAGCAGCTTAGGAGCAGGGGGTATCTACGAGCAGTACTTC. It translates to CASSLGAGGIYEQYF. Based on the CDR3 plus reference TRBV11-2 and TRBJ2-7, the full variable domain is EAGVAQSPRYKIIEKRQSVAFWCNPISGHATLYWYQQILGQGPKLLIQFQNNGVVDDSQLPKDRFSAERLKGVDSTLKIQPAKLEDSAVYLCASSLGAGGIYEQYFGPGTRLTVT.

This clone was observed a few times. CDR3 protein: CASSWDRVNEKLFF. The CDR3 region has the DNA TGTGCCAGCAGTTGGGACAGGGTCAACGAAAAACTGTTTTTT. The chain links TRBV6-6 to TRBJ1-4, with 9 bases lining up with TRBD1. Trimming took 4 bases from V and 8 from J; bases not matched to a gene: 5. The CDR3 is made up of 14 amino acids. Germline values: CDR1 MNHNY, CDR2 SVGAGI (reference sequence).

The V and J genes are TRBV19 and TRBJ2-1; TRBD2 might be the D (5 bases). V dropped 1 base and J dropped 9 bases, with 19 bases sitting between them. Per germline, CDR1 LNHDA and CDR2 SQIVND (reference sequence). CDR3 length: 16 residues. The CDR3 nucleotides are TGTGCCAGTAGTATAGGAAGGGCTAAGAGCGGCTTTGAGCAGTTCTTC. This translates into CASSIGRAKSGFEQFF.

The chain has TRBV6-5 and TRBJ2-6; D is undetermined. With 2 bases removed from V and 2 bases from J, the gap between germline ends came to 10 bases. From germline, CDR1 is MNHEY and CDR2 SVGAGI. CDR3 length equals 16 residues. The CDR3 DNA sequence: TGTGCCAGCAGTTACGGTCCCCGGGCTGGGGCCAACGTCCTGACTTTC. It encodes CASSYGPRAGANVLTF.

This chain joins TRBV27 and TRBJ1-6; possibly TRBD1 for D (6 bases). V was shortened by 3 bases and J by 6 bases, with 15 bases between the two germline ends. The germline V gene encodes CDR1 MNHEY and CDR2 SMNVEV (reference sequence). This CDR3 has 16 amino acids. CDR3 protein: CASSFDRSRSNSPLHF. The DNA for the CDR3 is TGTGCCAGCAGTTTCGACAGGTCCCGGAGTAATTCACCCCTCCACTTT.

This chain joins TRBV6-4 and TRBJ2-2, with 11 bases matching TRBD2. V trimming: 4 bases; J trimming: 3 bases; junction bases outside the gene matches: 10. The germline gives CDR1 MRHNA, CDR2 SNTAGT. The CDR3 is 18 amino acids. CDR3 protein: CASSAGGGGLADTGELFF. CDR3 coding DNA: TGTGCCAGCAGTGCCGGTGGAGGGGGACTAGCGGACACCGGGGAGCTGTTTTTT.

The V call is TRBV5-3, the J call TRBJ2-2; 7 bases line up with TRBD2. TRBV5-3 is treated as an ORF (open reading frame) with a function not yet certain. The trim removed 2 bases at V and 7 bases at J, leaving 11 bases unmatched. The CDR3 contains 16 residues. The CDR3 here is CARSFFGTTFCGELFF. The CDR3 nucleotides read TGTGCCAGAAGCTTCTTCGGGACTACCTTCTGCGGGGAGCTGTTTTTT.

The chain carries TRBV12-5 and TRBJ1-5; unclear D gene. This CDR3 contains 15 residues. V was trimmed by 0 bases and J by 4 bases, leaving 10 bases between them. CDR1 and CDR2 from the germline V gene are LGHNT and FRNRAP. This CDR3 is CASGLVEATNQPQHF. CDR3 sequence (DNA): TGTGCTAGTGGTTTGGTAGAGGCCACGAATCAGCCCCAGCATTTT.

Regarding this clone: Other DNA sequences from this sample encode an identical CDR3 as well. This chain links TRBV7-3 with TRBJ1-1; 7 positions agree with TRBD1. This CDR3 contains 14 residues. After removal of 8 bases from V and 8 bases from J, the junction contained 14 bases not matched to a gene. Germline values: CDR1 SGHTA, CDR2 FQGTGA. CDR3 DNA sequence: TGTGCCAGCGCCCCGGGACCAGGGGGAGCCGAAGCTTTCTTT. Translating gives CASAPGPGGAEAFF.

The rearrangement links TRBV7-9 to TRBJ2-3; D possibly corresponds to TRBD2 (6 bases). The V end was cut by 1 base, the J end by 0 bases, with 17 bases between. Per the germline V gene, CDR1 is SEHNR and CDR2 is FQNEAQ (reference sequence). This CDR3 has 18 residues. DNA for the CDR3: TGTGCCAGCAGCTTAGGGAAAAGGAGCGGGTATAGCACAGATACGCAGTATTTT. Translated: CASSLGKRSGYSTDTQYF.

This clone occurred once. The chain joins TRBV4-1 to TRBJ1-5; unclear D gene. The germline V gene has CDR1 MGHRA and CDR2 YSYEKL. The CDR3 is 15 residues long. The V end lost 0 bases, the J end lost 0 bases, and 6 bases lay between the germline ends. This CDR3 is CASSQERYSNQPQHF. The CDR3 DNA reads TGCGCCAGCAGCCAAGAGAGATATAGCAATCAGCCCCAGCATTTT.

V gene TRBV7-3 combines with J gene TRBJ2-4, with TRBD2 matching over 7 bases. Germline CDR1 is SGHTA and CDR2 is FQGTGA. Germline trimming cut 9 bases from V and 2 bases from J; bases unmatched to any gene: 7. This CDR3 region has 14 residues. CDR3 in DNA: TGTGCCAGTAACCGCGGGAGCACCAAAAACATTCAGTACTTC. This gives the protein CASNRGSTKNIQYF.

This rearrangement joins TRBV7-2 to TRBJ2-1; 8 positions match TRBD2. CDR1 is SGHTA, CDR2 FQGNSA, per germline. The V and J ends lost 4 bases and 1 base, in that order; junction bases with no gene match: 6. The CDR3 is 16 amino acids. For the CDR3, the DNA is TGTGCCAGCAGCTCTGGACTAGCCGAATCCTACAATGAGCAGTTCTTC. This encodes CASSSGLAESYNEQFF.

J is TRBJ2-7 and V is TRBV27; D call uncertain. This CDR3 is 15 amino acids long. V was cut by 6 bases and J by 2 bases, with 17 bases left in between. Germline CDR1 reads MNHEY; CDR2 reads SMNVEV (reference sequence). CDR3 amino acids: CASRPTSVNPYEQYF. DNA for the CDR3: TGTGCCAGCAGGCCTACGTCGGTGAACCCCTACGAGCAGTACTTC.

V gene TRBV2 combines with J gene TRBJ1-6, with TRBD1 matching 10 bases. CDR1 and CDR2 from the germline V gene are SNHLY and FYNNEI. V trimming: 6 bases; J trimming: 7 bases; junction bases outside the gene matches: 6. This CDR3 region has 15 residues. CDR3 residues: CASRGDRGRNSPLHF. CDR3 in DNA: TGTGCCAGCAGGGGGGACAGGGGTAGAAATTCACCCCTCCACTTT.